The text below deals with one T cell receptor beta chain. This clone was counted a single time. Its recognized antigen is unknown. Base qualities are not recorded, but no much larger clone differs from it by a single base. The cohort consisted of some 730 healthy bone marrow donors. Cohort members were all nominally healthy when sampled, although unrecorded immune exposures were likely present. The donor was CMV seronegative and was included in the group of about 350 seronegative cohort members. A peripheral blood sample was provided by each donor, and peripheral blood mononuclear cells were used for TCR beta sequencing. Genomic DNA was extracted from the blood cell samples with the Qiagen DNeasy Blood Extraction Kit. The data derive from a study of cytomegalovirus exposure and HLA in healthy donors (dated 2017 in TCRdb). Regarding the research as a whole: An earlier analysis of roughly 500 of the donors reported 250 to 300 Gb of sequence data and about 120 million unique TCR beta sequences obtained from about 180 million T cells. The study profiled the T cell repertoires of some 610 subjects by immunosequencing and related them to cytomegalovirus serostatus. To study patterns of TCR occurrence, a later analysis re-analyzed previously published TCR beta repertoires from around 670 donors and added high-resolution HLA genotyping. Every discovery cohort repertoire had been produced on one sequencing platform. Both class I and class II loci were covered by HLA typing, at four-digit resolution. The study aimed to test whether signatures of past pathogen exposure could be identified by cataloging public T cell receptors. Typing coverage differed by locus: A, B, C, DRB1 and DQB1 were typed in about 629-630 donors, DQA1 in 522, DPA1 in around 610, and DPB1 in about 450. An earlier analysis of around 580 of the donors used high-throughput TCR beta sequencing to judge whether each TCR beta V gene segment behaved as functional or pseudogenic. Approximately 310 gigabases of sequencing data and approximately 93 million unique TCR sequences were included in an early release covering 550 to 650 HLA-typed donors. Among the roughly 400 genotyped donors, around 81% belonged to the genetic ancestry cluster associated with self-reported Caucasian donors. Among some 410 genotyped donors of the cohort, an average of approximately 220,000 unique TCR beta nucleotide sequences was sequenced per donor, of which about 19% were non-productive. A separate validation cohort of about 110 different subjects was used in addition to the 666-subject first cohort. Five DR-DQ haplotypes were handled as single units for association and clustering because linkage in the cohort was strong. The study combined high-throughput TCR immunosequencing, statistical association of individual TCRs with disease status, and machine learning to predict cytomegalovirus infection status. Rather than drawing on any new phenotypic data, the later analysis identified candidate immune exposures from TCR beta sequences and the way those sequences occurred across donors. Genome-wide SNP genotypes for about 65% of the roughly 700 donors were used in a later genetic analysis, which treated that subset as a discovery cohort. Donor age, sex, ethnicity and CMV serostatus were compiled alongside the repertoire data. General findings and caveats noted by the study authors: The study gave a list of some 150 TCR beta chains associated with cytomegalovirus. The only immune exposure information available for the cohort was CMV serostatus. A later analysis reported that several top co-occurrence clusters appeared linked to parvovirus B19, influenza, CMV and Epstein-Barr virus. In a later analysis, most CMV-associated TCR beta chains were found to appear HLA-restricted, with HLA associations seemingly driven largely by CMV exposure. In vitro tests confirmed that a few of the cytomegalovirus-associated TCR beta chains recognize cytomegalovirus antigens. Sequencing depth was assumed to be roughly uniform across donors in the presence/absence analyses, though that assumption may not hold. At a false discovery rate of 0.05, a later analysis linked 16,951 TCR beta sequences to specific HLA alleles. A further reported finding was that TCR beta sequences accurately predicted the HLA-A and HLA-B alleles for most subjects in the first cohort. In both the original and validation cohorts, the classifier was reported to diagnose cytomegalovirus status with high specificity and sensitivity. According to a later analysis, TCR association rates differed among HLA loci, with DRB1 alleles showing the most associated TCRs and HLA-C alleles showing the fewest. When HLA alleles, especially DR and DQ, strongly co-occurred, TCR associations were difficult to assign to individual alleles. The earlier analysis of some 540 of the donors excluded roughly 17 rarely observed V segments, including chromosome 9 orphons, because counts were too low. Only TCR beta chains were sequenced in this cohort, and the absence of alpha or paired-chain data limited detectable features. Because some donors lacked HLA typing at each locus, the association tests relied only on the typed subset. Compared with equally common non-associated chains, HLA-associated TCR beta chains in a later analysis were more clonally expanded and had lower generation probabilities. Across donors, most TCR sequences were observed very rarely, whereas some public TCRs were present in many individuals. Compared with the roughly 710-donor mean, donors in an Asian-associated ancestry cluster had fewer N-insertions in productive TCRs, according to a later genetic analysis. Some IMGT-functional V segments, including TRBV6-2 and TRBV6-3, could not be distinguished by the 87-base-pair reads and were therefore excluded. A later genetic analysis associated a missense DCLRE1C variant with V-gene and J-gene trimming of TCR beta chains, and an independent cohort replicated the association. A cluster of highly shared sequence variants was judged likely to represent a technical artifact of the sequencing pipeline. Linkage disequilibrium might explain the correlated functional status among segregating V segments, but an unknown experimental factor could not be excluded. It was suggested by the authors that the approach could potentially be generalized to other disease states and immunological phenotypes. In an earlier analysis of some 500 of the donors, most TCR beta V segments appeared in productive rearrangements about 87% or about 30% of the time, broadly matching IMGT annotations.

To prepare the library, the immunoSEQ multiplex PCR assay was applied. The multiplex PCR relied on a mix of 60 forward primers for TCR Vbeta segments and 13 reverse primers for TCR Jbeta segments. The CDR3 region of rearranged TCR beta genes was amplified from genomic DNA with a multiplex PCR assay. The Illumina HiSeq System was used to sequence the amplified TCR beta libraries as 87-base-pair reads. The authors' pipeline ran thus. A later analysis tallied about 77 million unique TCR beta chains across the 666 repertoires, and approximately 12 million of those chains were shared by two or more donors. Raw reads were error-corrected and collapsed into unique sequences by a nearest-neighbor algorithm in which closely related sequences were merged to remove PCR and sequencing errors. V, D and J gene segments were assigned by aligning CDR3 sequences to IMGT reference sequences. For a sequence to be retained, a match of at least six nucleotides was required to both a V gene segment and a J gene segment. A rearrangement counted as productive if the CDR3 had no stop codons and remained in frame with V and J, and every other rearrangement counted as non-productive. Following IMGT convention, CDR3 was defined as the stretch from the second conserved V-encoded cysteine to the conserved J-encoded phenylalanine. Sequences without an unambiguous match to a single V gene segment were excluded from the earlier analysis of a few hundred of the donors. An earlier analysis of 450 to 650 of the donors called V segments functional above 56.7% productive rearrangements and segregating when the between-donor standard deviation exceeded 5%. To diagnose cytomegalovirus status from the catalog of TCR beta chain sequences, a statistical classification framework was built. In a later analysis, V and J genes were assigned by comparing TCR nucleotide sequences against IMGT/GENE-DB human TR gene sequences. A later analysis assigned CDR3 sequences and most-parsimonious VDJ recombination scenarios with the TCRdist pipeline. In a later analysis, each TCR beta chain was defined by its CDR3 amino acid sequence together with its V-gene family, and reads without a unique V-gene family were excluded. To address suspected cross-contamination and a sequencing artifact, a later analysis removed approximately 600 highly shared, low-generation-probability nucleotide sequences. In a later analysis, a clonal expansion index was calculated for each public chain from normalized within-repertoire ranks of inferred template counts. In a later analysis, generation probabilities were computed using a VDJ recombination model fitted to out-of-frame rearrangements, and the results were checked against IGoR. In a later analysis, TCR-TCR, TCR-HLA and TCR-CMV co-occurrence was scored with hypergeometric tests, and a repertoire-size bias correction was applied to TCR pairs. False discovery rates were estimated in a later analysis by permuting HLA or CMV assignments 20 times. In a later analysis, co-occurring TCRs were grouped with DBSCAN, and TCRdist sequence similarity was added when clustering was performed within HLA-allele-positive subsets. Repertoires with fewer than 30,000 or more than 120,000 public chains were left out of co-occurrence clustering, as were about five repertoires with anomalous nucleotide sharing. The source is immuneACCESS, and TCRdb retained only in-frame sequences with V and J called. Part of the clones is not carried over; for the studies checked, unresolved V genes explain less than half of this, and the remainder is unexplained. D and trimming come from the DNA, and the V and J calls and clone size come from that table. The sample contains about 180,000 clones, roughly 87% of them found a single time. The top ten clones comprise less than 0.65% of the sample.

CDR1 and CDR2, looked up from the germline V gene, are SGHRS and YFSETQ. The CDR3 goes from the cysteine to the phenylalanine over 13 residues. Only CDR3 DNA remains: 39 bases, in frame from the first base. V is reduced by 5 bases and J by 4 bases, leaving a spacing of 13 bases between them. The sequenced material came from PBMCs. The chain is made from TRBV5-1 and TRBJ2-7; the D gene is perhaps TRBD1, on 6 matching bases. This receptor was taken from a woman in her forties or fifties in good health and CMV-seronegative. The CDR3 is CASRGAGEYEQYF. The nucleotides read TGCGCCAGCAGGGGGGCAGGGGAATACGAGCAGTACTTC.